Each of the 10 T cell receptor beta chains below was sequenced from the same sample in a study of blood T cell repertoires in COVID-19. Only in-frame clones appear in the TCRdb table, and some are missing; sequencing was by immunoSEQ multiplex PCR. The sample lists about 160,000 clones, about 85% seen once, with 5.4% in the top ten. Input material: peripheral blood. All receptors come from a woman in her forties or fifties with COVID-19, enrolled during active disease.

The chain has TRBV2 and TRBJ1-4, with a possible D match to TRBD1 (5 bases). Germline CDR1 reads SNHLY; CDR2 reads FYNNEI. The CDR3 has 12 residues. Trimming removed 7 bases from V and 6 bases from J, with 9 bases in between. In DNA form, the CDR3 reads TGTGCCAGCAAAGGGGCAGATGAAAAACTGTTTTTT. It codes for CASKGADEKLFF.

This chain joins TRBV7-9 and TRBJ2-5; 10 positions match TRBD2. V lost 6 bases and J lost 5; bases outside the gene matches: 9. Germline V gene lookup returns CDR1 SEHNR and CDR2 FQNEAQ (reference sequence). There are 15 residues in the CDR3. CDR3 loop: CASSGASGGYETQYF. In nucleotides, the CDR3 is TGTGCCAGCAGTGGGGCTAGCGGGGGATACGAGACCCAGTACTTC.

V usage is TRBV27 and J usage is TRBJ1-5, with 12 nucleotides matching TRBD1. CDR1 and CDR2 (germline): MNHEY, SMNVEV (reference sequence). V lost 5 bases and J lost 6; bases outside the gene matches: 8. The CDR3 length is 16 residues. CDR3 in DNA: TGTGCCAGCAGTCCGCGGGACAGGGGGCCCGGTCAGCCCCAGCATTTT. It encodes CASSPRDRGPGQPQHF.

The genes are TRBV15 and TRBJ2-3; 10 positions match TRBD2. This CDR3 has 17 residues. Germline V gene lookup returns CDR1 LNHNV and CDR2 YYDKDF (reference sequence). After removal of 1 base from V and 5 bases from J, the junction contained 9 bases not matched to a gene. CDR3: CATSRASGGPARDTQYF. In DNA, the CDR3 is TGTGCCACCAGCAGAGCTAGCGGGGGCCCTGCTAGAGATACGCAGTATTTT.

The CDR3 loop is CASRDRDNPHEYF. In DNA, the CDR3 is TGCGCCAGCAGGGACAGGGACAATCCCCATGAGTACTTC. The V gene is TRBV10-1, the J gene TRBJ2-7; 8 bases match TRBD1. V lost 6 bases, J lost 11 bases, and 12 bases stayed unmatched. Germline-derived CDR1 and CDR2 are WNHNN and SYGVQD (reference sequence). CDR3 size: 13 residues.

The J gene is TRBJ1-5, the V gene TRBV30; TRBD1 might be the D (5 bases). V was pared by 1 base and J by 4 bases, with 8 bases between. Germline V gene lookup returns CDR1 GTSNPN and CDR2 SVGIG (reference sequence). This CDR3 contains 13 residues. The DNA for the CDR3 is TGTGCCTGGAGTGAGGCAGGGAATCAGCCCCAGCATTTT. Its protein is CAWSEAGNQPQHF.

As concerns this clone: The sample carries other DNA sequences with the same CDR3. The CDR3 region has the DNA TGTGCCAGCAGCCAAGAGCGGTCCGGCGAGCAGTACTTC. It is translated as CASSQERSGEQYF. The chain has TRBV4-2 and TRBJ2-7; D not resolved. Germline V CDR1 and CDR2: LGHNA, YNFKEQ. The V end lost 0 bases, the J end lost 6 bases, and 9 bases lay between the germline ends. The CDR3 is 13 amino acids.

V is TRBV30 and J is TRBJ1-3, with D unclear. Germline V gene lookup returns CDR1 GTSNPN and CDR2 SVGIG (reference sequence). With 2 bases removed from V and 0 bases from J, the gap between germline ends came to 8 bases. The CDR3 totals 14 residues. CDR3 bases: TGTGCCTGGAGTCGGGGTCCCTCTGGAAACACCATATATTTT. Amino acid sequence: CAWSRGPSGNTIYF. Using reference TRBV30 and TRBJ1-3 for the parts outside the CDR3, the full variable domain is SQTIHQWPATLVQPVGSPLSLECTVEGTSNPNLYWYRQAAGRGLQLLFYSVGIGQISSEVPQNLSASRPQDRQFILSSKKLLLSDSGFYLCAWSRGPSGNTIYFGEGSWLTVV.

The chain joins TRBV10-3 to TRBJ2-1; 8 bases line up with TRBD1. The CDR3 loop spans 13 amino acids. Germline loops: CDR1 ENHRY, CDR2 SYGVKD. The ends lost 4 bases at V and 9 bases at J; junction bases unmatched: 5. CDR3 sequence reads: CAISASDRVEQFF. CDR3 DNA: TGTGCCATCAGTGCGTCGGACAGGGTTGAGCAGTTCTTC.

The CDR3 spells CASSESRGAGEKLFF. The CDR3 DNA follows: TGTGCCAGCAGTGAATCTCGGGGGGCTGGTGAAAAACTGTTTTTT. The chain links TRBV2 to TRBJ1-4; D is possibly TRBD1 (6 bases). V was cut by 2 bases and J by 7 bases, with 14 bases left in between. In germline, CDR1 is SNHLY, CDR2 FYNNEI. The CDR3 runs 15 residues.